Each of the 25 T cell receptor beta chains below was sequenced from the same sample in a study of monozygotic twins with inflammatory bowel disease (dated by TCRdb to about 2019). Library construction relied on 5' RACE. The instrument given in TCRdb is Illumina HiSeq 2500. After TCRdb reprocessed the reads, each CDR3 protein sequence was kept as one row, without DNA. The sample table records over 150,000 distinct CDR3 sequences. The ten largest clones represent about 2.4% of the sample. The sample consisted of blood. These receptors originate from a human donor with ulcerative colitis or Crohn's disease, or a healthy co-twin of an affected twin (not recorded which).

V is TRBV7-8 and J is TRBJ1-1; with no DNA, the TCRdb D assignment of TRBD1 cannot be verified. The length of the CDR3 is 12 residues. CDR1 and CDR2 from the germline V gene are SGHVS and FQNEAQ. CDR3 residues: CASSLWGTEAFF.

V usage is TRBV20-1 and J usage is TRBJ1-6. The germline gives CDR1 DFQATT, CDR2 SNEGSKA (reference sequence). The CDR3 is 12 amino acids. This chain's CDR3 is CSARDLAGPLHF.

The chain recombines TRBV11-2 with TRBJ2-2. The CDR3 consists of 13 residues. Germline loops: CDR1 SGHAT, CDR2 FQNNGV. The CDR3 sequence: CACNQANTGELFF. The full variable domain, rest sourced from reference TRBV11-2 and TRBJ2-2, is EAGVAQSPRYKIIEKRQSVAFWCNPISGHATLYWYQQILGQGPKLLIQFQNNGVVDDSQLPKDRFSAERLKGVDSTLKIQPAKLEDSAVYLCACNQANTGELFFGEGSRLTVL.

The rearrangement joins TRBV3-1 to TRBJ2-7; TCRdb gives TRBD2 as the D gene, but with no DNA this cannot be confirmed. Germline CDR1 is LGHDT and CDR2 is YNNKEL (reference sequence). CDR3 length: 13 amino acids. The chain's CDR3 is CASSRRVGYEQYF.

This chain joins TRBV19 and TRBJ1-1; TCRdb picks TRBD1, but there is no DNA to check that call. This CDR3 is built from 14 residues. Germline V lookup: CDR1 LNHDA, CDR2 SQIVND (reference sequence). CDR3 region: CASSTVAGETEAFF. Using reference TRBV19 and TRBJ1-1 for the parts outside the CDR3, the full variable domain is DGGITQSPKYLFRKEGQNVTLSCEQNLNHDAMYWYRQDPGQGLRLIYYSQIVNDFQKGDIAEGYSVSREKKESFPLTVTSAQKNPTAFYLCASSTVAGETEAFFGQGTRLTVV.

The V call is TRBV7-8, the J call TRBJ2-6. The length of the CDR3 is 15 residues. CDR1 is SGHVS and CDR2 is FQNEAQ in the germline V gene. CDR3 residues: CASSLEERGANVLTF.

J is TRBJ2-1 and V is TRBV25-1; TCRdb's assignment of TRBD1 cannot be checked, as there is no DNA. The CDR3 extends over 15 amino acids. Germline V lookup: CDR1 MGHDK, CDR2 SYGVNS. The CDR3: CASSESPSGDNEQFF.

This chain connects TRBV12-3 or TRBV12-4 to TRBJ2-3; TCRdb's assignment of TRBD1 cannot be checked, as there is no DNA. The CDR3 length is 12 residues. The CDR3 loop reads CACGQTTDTQYF.

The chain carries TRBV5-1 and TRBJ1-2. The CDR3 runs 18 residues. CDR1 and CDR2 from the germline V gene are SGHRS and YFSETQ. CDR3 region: CASSLRAELVLNAYGYTF. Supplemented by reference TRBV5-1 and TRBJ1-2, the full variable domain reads KAGVTQTPRYLIKTRGQQVTLSCSPISGHRSVSWYQQTPGQGLQFLFEYFSETQRNKGNFPGRFSGRQFSNSRSEMNVSTLELGDSALYLCASSLRAELVLNAYGYTFGSGTRLTVV.

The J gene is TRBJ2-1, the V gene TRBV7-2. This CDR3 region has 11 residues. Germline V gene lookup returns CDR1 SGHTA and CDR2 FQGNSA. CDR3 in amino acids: CASSFYNEQFF.

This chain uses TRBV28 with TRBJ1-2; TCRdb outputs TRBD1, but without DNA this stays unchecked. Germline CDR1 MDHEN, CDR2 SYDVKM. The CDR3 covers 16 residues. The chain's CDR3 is CASTPGQGLTNYGYTF.

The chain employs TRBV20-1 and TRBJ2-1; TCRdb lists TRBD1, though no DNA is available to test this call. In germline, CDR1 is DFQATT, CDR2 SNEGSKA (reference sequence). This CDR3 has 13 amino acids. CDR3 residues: CSARGRAYNEQFF.

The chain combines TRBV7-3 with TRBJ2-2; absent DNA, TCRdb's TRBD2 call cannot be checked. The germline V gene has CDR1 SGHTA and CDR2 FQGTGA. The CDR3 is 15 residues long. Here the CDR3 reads CASSPSSYSPGELFF. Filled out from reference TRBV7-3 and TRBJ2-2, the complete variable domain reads GAGVSQTPSNKVTEKGKYVELRCDPISGHTALYWYRQSLGQGPEFLIYFQGTGAADDSGLPNDRFFAVRPEGSVSTLKIQRTERGDSAVYLCASSPSSYSPGELFFGEGSRLTVL.

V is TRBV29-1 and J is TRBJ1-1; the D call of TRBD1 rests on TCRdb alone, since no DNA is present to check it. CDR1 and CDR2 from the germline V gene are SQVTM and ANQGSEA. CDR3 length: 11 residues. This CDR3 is CSVNRATEAFF.

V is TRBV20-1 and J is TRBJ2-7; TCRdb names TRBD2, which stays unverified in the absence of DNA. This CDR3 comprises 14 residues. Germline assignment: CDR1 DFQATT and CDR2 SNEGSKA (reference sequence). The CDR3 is CSARDPGLALEQYF.

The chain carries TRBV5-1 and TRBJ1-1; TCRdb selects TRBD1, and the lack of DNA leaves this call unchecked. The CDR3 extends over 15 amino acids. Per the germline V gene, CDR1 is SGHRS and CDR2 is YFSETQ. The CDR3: CASSLESGQNTEAFF. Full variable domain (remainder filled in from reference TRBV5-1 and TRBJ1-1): KAGVTQTPRYLIKTRGQQVTLSCSPISGHRSVSWYQQTPGQGLQFLFEYFSETQRNKGNFPGRFSGRQFSNSRSEMNVSTLELGDSALYLCASSLESGQNTEAFFGQGTRLTVV.

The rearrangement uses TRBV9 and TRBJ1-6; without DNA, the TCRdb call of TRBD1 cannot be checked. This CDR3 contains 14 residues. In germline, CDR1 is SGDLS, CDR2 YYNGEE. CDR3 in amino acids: CASNPTGKGSPLHF.

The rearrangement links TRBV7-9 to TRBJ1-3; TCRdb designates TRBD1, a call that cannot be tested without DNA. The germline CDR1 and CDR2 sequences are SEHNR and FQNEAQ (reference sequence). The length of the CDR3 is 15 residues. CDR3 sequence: CASRNRQDSGNTIYF.

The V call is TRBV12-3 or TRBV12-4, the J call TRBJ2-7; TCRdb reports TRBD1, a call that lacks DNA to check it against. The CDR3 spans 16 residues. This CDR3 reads CASSPDHRDRAYEQYF.

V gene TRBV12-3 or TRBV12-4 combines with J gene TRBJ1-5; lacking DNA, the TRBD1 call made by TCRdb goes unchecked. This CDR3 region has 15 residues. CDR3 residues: CASTHPGQGGQPQHF.

Here the CDR3 reads CASGGGGVYNSPLHF. The chain joins TRBV6-1 to TRBJ1-6. From germline, CDR1 is MNHNS and CDR2 SASEGT. The CDR3 loop spans 15 amino acids.

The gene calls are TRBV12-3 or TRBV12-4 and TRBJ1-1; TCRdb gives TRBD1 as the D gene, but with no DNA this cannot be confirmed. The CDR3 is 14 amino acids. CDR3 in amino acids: CASSTQGALTEAFF.

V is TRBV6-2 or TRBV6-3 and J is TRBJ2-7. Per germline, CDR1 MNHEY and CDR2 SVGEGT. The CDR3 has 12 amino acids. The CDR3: CASSYDGYEQYF.

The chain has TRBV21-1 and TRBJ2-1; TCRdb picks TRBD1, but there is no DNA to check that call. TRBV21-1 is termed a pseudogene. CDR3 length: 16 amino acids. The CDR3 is CASSKEWDRGYNEQFF.

CDR3: CASSGPDLEEDEQFF. The chain couples TRBV19 to TRBJ2-1; lacking DNA, the TRBD2 call made by TCRdb goes unchecked. The CDR3 sequence is 15 residues long. Germline-derived CDR1 and CDR2 are LNHDA and SQIVND (reference sequence).